The 27 T cell receptor beta chains in this list originate from one sample, sequenced in a study of T cell responses to AZD1222 COVID-19 vaccine. Using immunoSEQ multiplex PCR, the repertoire was profiled, and TCRdb retains in-frame clones only, with some absent. The sample has over 100,000 clones, 85% to 95% seen once; the top ten hold 1.5% to 2%. The sample in question was peripheral blood, obtained on day 0 of AZD1222 vaccination. The receptor set was obtained from an adult in good health.

This chain connects TRBV19 to TRBJ1-2; the match to TRBD1 covers 8 bases. CDR1 and CDR2 from the germline V gene are LNHDA and SQIVND (reference sequence). CDR3 length: 18 residues. The V gene end was trimmed by 5 bases and the J gene end by 1 base; junction bases not matched to a gene: 15. CDR3 sequence reads: CASSANPGQETFNYGYTF. The CDR3 region has the DNA TGTGCCAGTAGTGCCAATCCGGGACAGGAGACTTTTAACTATGGCTACACCTTC.

The chain has TRBV7-6 and TRBJ1-5; D is undetermined. This CDR3 has 12 residues. Per the germline V gene, CDR1 is SGHVS and CDR2 is FNYEAQ. Trimming took 5 bases from V and 6 from J, leaving 8 bases between them. The CDR3 DNA follows: TGTGCCAGCAGCCCCGCGGGTCAGCCCCAGCATTTT. Protein sequence: CASSPAGQPQHF.

The rearrangement links TRBV6-2 or TRBV6-3 to TRBJ2-5; 11 nucleotides align to TRBD2. CDR3 length: 16 residues. The germline CDR1 and CDR2 sequences are MNHEY and SVGEGT. The trim removed 0 bases at V and 5 bases at J, leaving 5 bases unmatched. Here the CDR3 reads CASSYSLAGVQETQYF. In nucleotides, the CDR3 is TGTGCCAGCAGTTACTCACTAGCGGGAGTACAGGAGACCCAGTACTTC.

V and J are TRBV11-2 and TRBJ1-3; D remains unclear. The CDR3 spans 14 residues. Germline V gene data show CDR1 as SGHAT and CDR2 as FQNNGV. Trimming took 3 bases from V and 1 from J, leaving 7 bases between them. The CDR3 DNA reads as TGTGCCAGCAGCTTTGGCGGGTCTGGAAACACCATATATTTT. Encoded protein: CASSFGGSGNTIYF. Variable domain in full (rest from reference TRBV11-2 and TRBJ1-3): EAGVAQSPRYKIIEKRQSVAFWCNPISGHATLYWYQQILGQGPKLLIQFQNNGVVDDSQLPKDRFSAERLKGVDSTLKIQPAKLEDSAVYLCASSFGGSGNTIYFGEGSWLTVV.

The chain employs TRBV11-3 and TRBJ2-7, with D perhaps matching TRBD1 (6 bases). This CDR3 is built from 14 residues. Germline assignment: CDR1 SGHNT and CDR2 YENEEA. V was trimmed by 0 bases and J by 7 bases, leaving 13 bases between them. The CDR3 nucleotides are TGTGCCAGCAGCTTAGATCCAGGGGTGGGGGAGCAGTACTTC. The encoded protein is CASSLDPGVGEQYF.

V and J are TRBV3-1 (or the pseudogene TRBV3-2) and TRBJ2-7; 12 nucleotides agree with TRBD2. Germline-derived CDR1 and CDR2 are LGHDT and YNNKEL (reference sequence). This CDR3 contains 17 residues. V trimming: 4 bases; J trimming: 0 bases; junction bases outside the gene matches: 7. CDR3 sequence: CASSLRTSGVSSYEQYF. CDR3 sequence (DNA): TGTGCCAGCAGCCTCCGGACTAGCGGGGTGAGCTCCTACGAGCAGTACTTC.

This chain connects TRBV29-1 to TRBJ1-1; maybe TRBD1 (5 bases). Germline V gives CDR1 SQVTM, CDR2 ANQGSEA. CDR3 size: 10 residues. Deletions cut 7 bases from V and 5 bases from J, with 8 bases between. The CDR3 region is CSGGGTEAFF. Here the CDR3 DNA reads TGCAGCGGGGGGGGTACTGAAGCTTTCTTT.

The chain employs TRBV18 and TRBJ2-3; a weak D match, TRBD2 (6 bases). The CDR3 runs 14 residues. V was cut by 3 bases and J by 4 bases, with 11 bases left in between. The germline V gene has CDR1 KGHSH and CDR2 LQKENI. CDR3 residues: CASSPTSFADTQYF. DNA of the CDR3: TGTGCCAGCTCACCGACTAGTTTTGCAGATACGCAGTATTTT.

The rearrangement links TRBV29-1 to TRBJ2-7, with 9 bases matching TRBD2. The germline V gene has CDR1 SQVTM and CDR2 ANQGSEA. The J segment lost 7 bases and the V segment lost 6 bases, leaving 13 bases of the junction unmatched. This CDR3 region has 14 residues. The CDR3 coding sequence is TGCAGCGTCCAGGGGCTAGCGGGATTTGGGGAGCAGTACTTC. Protein product: CSVQGLAGFGEQYF.

The chain uses TRBV11-3 and TRBJ2-3; possible D gene TRBD1, 6 bases. V gave up 5 bases and J gave up 1 base, with 10 bases separating them. Germline CDR1 SGHNT, CDR2 YENEEA. This CDR3 region has 14 residues. The CDR3 reads CASSENRGTDTQYF. The CDR3 nucleotides read TGTGCCAGCAGCGAAAACAGGGGCACAGATACGCAGTATTTT.

V usage is TRBV6-2 or TRBV6-3 and J usage is TRBJ2-1, with TRBD1 matching over 9 bases. This CDR3 comprises 16 residues. With 0 bases clipped from V and 15 bases from J, the junction kept 15 bases outside the gene matches. The germline V gene encodes CDR1 MNHEY and CDR2 SVGEGT. The CDR3 loop reads CASSYSGQGLGNPMFF. DNA for the CDR3: TGTGCCAGCAGTTACTCGGGACAGGGTCTAGGGAACCCGATGTTCTTC.

This clone was counted once. V gene TRBV14 combines with J gene TRBJ2-7, with 12 bases fitting TRBD2. After removal of 1 base from V and 3 bases from J, the junction contained 13 bases not matched to a gene. Germline CDR1 and CDR2: SGHDN and FVKESK. CDR3 size: 19 residues. CDR3 in DNA: TGTGCCAGCAGCCAAGCCAGAGGACTAGCGGGACGGCTAGGCTACGAGCAGTACTTC. Translation gives CASSQARGLAGRLGYEQYF.

J is TRBJ1-2 and V is TRBV25-1; tentative D call: TRBD1 (5 bases). Germline V gives CDR1 MGHDK, CDR2 SYGVNS. V gave up 5 bases and J gave up 4 bases, with 11 bases separating them. The CDR3 totals 13 residues. CDR3 DNA: TGTGCCAGCAGTTCCCAGGGATCCTATGGCTACACCTTC. Protein: CASSSQGSYGYTF.

This clone was picked up a small number of times. V usage is TRBV7-2 and J usage is TRBJ2-7; 10 bases are shared with TRBD2. Germline CDR1 reads SGHTA; CDR2 reads FQGNSA. The CDR3 consists of 17 residues. V was clipped by 5 bases and J by 3 bases; unmatched bases: 13. CDR3 sequence reads: CASSLRPGLADDYEQYF. In nucleotides, the CDR3 is TGTGCCAGCAGCCTGAGACCCGGACTAGCGGACGACTACGAGCAGTACTTC.

This chain joins TRBV7-2 and TRBJ2-1; TRBD2 might be the D (6 bases). This CDR3 has 13 amino acids. Trimming took 1 base from V and 10 from J, leaving 11 bases between them. CDR1 is SGHTA, CDR2 FQGNSA, per germline. CDR3 in amino acids: CASSLGLEGEQFF. The CDR3 region has the DNA TGTGCCAGCAGCTTAGGGCTGGAGGGGGAGCAGTTCTTC. The whole variable domain, remainder taken from reference TRBV7-2 and TRBJ2-1, is GAGVSQSPSNKVTEKGKDVELRCDPISGHTALYWYRQSLGQGLEFLIYFQGNSAPDKSGLPSDRFSAERTGGSVSTLTIQRTQQEDSAVYLCASSLGLEGEQFFGPGTRLTVL.

The V gene is TRBV2, the J gene TRBJ1-1; D call uncertain. Trimming took off 0 bases at V and 9 bases at J, with 11 bases between the two ends. CDR3 length equals 13 residues. Germline lookup yields CDR1 SNHLY and CDR2 FYNNEI. The CDR3 DNA reads TGTGCCAGCAGTGAAGCGCTTGAACTAAAAGCTTTCTTT. Encoded protein: CASSEALELKAFF.

Here the CDR3 reads CSVVAHGVTQYF. As DNA, the CDR3 is TGCAGCGTTGTTGCTCACGGGGTTACGCAGTATTTT. The chain combines TRBV29-1 with TRBJ2-3; TRBD2 might be the D (5 bases). The germline V and J ends were trimmed by 4 bases and 8 bases, with 13 bases remaining between them. The CDR3 is made up of 12 amino acids. Per the germline V gene, CDR1 is SQVTM and CDR2 is ANQGSEA.

This chain links TRBV5-1 with TRBJ2-5, with 9 bases fitting TRBD1. This CDR3 has 17 amino acids. The trim removed 2 bases at V and 5 bases at J, leaving 13 bases unmatched. CDR1 SGHRS and CDR2 YFSETQ come from the germline V gene. This CDR3 is CASSLTPGTGFGETQYF. CDR3 nucleotide sequence: TGCGCCAGCAGCTTAACCCCCGGGACAGGGTTCGGGGAGACCCAGTACTTC.

The chain is built from TRBV9 and TRBJ1-6; TRBD1 agrees at 8 bases. This CDR3 contains 15 residues. The V and J ends lost 4 bases and 5 bases, in that order; junction bases with no gene match: 5. Germline CDR1 reads SGDLS; CDR2 reads YYNGEE. The CDR3 sequence is CASSSQTGDNSPLHF. The DNA for the CDR3 is TGTGCCAGCAGCTCCCAGACAGGGGATAATTCACCCCTCCACTTT.

The chain joins TRBV9 to TRBJ2-7, with 8 bases lining up with TRBD2. This CDR3 has 18 amino acids. Germline loops: CDR1 SGDLS, CDR2 YYNGEE. J gave up 2 bases and V 0 bases, and 13 bases lay outside the gene matches. For the CDR3, the DNA is TGTGCCAGCAGCGTAGTCGGGGGGGGCCGGTTTAGGCCCTACGAGCAGTACTTC. Translation: CASSVVGGGRFRPYEQYF.

This chain connects TRBV19 to TRBJ1-6, with TRBD1 as a possible D gene (5 bases). The V end lost 2 bases, the J end lost 4 bases, and 12 bases lay between the germline ends. CDR1 is LNHDA, CDR2 SQIVND, per germline (reference sequence). The CDR3 is 16 residues long. CDR3 nucleotides: TGTGCCAGTAGTATATCTAGGCAGGGATATAATTCACCCCTCCACTTT. Translating it yields CASSISRQGYNSPLHF.

The chain recombines TRBV13 with TRBJ2-1, with TRBD1 matching 9 bases. This CDR3 has 15 residues. Germline lookup yields CDR1 PRHDT and CDR2 FYEKMQ (reference sequence). The V gene end was trimmed by 4 bases and the J gene end by 5 bases; junction bases not matched to a gene: 6. In DNA, the CDR3 is TGTGCCAGCAGCTCGCGGGACAGGGCACACAATGAGCAGTTCTTC. This translates into CASSSRDRAHNEQFF.

CDR3 amino acids: CASSFGGGSYEQYF. The CDR3 coding sequence is TGTGCCAGCAGCTTCGGCGGGGGCTCCTACGAGCAGTACTTC. The gene calls are TRBV13 and TRBJ2-7, with TRBD2 matching 7 bases. V gave up 3 bases and J gave up 0 bases; unmatched junction bases: 2. The CDR3 spans 14 residues. Germline lookup yields CDR1 PRHDT and CDR2 FYEKMQ (reference sequence). Filled out from reference TRBV13 and TRBJ2-7, the complete variable domain reads AAGVIQSPRHLIKEKRETATLKCYPIPRHDTVYWYQQGPGQDPQFLISFYEKMQSDKGSIPDRFSAQQFSDYHSELNMSSLELGDSALYFCASSFGGGSYEQYFGPGTRLTVT.

CDR3 region: CASLGTDTQYF. The CDR3 DNA follows: TGTGCCAGCCTCGGGACAGATACGCAGTATTTT. This chain links TRBV27 with TRBJ2-3; D gene unclear. V was trimmed by 8 bases and J by 3 bases, leaving 6 bases between them. The CDR3 has 11 amino acids. CDR1 is MNHEY and CDR2 is SMNVEV in the germline V gene (reference sequence).

J is TRBJ2-7 and V is TRBV19, with TRBD2 matching 9 bases. The junction had 4 bases not matched to a gene; V was cut back by 5 bases and J by 2 bases. Germline CDR1 is LNHDA and CDR2 is SQIVND (reference sequence). The CDR3 runs to 14 residues. DNA for the CDR3: TGTGCCAGTAGTCCCGCTAGCGGGGCCTACGAGCAGTACTTC. Its protein is CASSPASGAYEQYF.

The V call is TRBV18, the J call TRBJ2-7, with D unclear. This CDR3 has 11 amino acids. CDR1 KGHSH and CDR2 LQKENI come from the germline V gene. Trimming stripped 3 bases from V and 5 bases from J, with 5 bases between. CDR3 sequence: CASSPGHEQYF. The CDR3 region has the DNA TGTGCCAGCTCACCTGGGCACGAGCAGTACTTC.

The rearrangement joins TRBV11-2 to TRBJ1-2; no clear D gene. The V end lost 0 bases, the J end lost 8 bases, and 10 bases lay between the germline ends. The CDR3 is made up of 13 amino acids. Germline V gives CDR1 SGHAT, CDR2 FQNNGV. CDR3 nucleotide sequence: TGTGCCAGCAGCTTAGATCGAAGTTTGGGCTACACCTTC. It is translated as CASSLDRSLGYTF.